Following are 20 T cell receptor beta chains from one sample sequenced in a study of CD8+ T cells in alopecia areata. Extracted RNA was reverse transcribed, and the resulting cDNA served as sequencing template. Assay: immunoSEQ multiplex PCR; the TCRdb copy retains only in-frame clones and omits some. This sample has 100,000 to 150,000 clones, with roughly 61% found just once. The specimen comprised CD4+ T cells sorted from blood, sampled at week 0. The source is a human donor with alopecia areata.

The chain has TRBV18 and TRBJ2-5; 8 positions agree with TRBD1. There are 15 residues in the CDR3. Germline values: CDR1 KGHSH, CDR2 LQKENI. V trimming: 3 bases; J trimming: 4 bases; junction bases outside the gene matches: 7. The CDR3 region has the DNA TGTGCCAGCTCACCTTGGACAGGGCAGACAGAGACCCAGTACTTC. Its protein product is CASSPWTGQTETQYF.

The chain joins TRBV6-5 to TRBJ1-2; D not certain. The CDR3 spans 14 residues. Germline lookup yields CDR1 MNHEY and CDR2 SVGAGI. V lost 6 bases and J lost 9, with 20 bases in between. CDR3 protein: CASSLSISTASYTF. CDR3 DNA: TGTGCCAGCAGCCTATCGATATCCACGGCTAGCTACACCTTC.

The chain carries TRBV6-5 and TRBJ2-2, with TRBD1 as a possible D gene (6 bases). Germline CDR1 and CDR2: MNHEY and SVGAGI. The CDR3 consists of 14 residues. Trimming shortened V by 10 bases and J by 4 bases, and 16 bases separated the two germline ends. This CDR3 reads CAKQQGEATGELFF. For the CDR3, the DNA is TGTGCCAAACAACAGGGCGAGGCCACCGGGGAGCTGTTTTTT.

V is TRBV5-4 and J is TRBJ2-3; D is uncertain. This CDR3 region has 14 residues. Looked up from germline, CDR1 is SGHNT and CDR2 is YYREEE (reference sequence). The V and J ends lost 1 base and 4 bases respectively, with 10 bases between them. DNA of the CDR3: TGTGCCAGCAGCTTGTATGACTCGTCAGATACGCAGTATTTT. Amino acid sequence: CASSLYDSSDTQYF.

The rearrangement uses TRBV4-3 and TRBJ2-3; 14 nucleotides agree with TRBD2. The CDR3 has 18 residues. V shed 1 base and J 2 bases; nucleotides not matched to a gene: 5. CDR1 is LGHNA, CDR2 YSLEER, per germline. The CDR3 spells CASSQGLAGGGDTDTQYF. The CDR3 DNA reads TGCGCCAGCAGCCAAGGACTAGCGGGAGGGGGCGACACAGATACGCAGTATTTT.

The genes are TRBV20-1 and TRBJ1-1; D call uncertain. V lost 7 bases and J 1 base, leaving 7 bases between the germline ends. Germline values: CDR1 DFQATT, CDR2 SNEGSKA (reference sequence). The CDR3 covers 11 residues. The CDR3 DNA sequence: TGCAGTGGGGTCGAGAACACTGAAGCTTTCTTT. Translation: CSGVENTEAFF.

The rearrangement links TRBV29-1 to TRBJ2-3; D is ambiguous. CDR3 length: 11 residues. The V gene's germline CDR1 is SQVTM and CDR2 ANQGSEA. Trimming took 7 bases from V and 6 from J, leaving 11 bases between them. CDR3 in amino acids: CSASERDTQYF. As DNA, the CDR3 is TGCAGCGCCTCCGAACGCGATACGCAGTATTTT.

The chain couples TRBV6-1 to TRBJ2-3; a weak D match, TRBD1 (6 bases). Germline CDR1 is MNHNS and CDR2 is SASEGT. The CDR3 runs 12 residues. The ends were cut back, 1 base at V and 9 bases at J, with 8 bases in the middle. The CDR3 coding sequence is TGTGCCAGCAGTGAAGAGAGGGGGACGCAGTATTTT. Its protein is CASSEERGTQYF.

This chain joins TRBV5-1 and TRBJ2-2; D possibly corresponds to TRBD2 (6 bases). The germline V and J ends were trimmed by 7 bases and 0 bases, with 10 bases remaining between them. The CDR3 sequence is 14 residues long. Germline V gene lookup returns CDR1 SGHRS and CDR2 YFSETQ. CDR3 sequence (DNA): TGCGCCAGCCGTTGGGGGGCGAACACCGGGGAGCTGTTTTTT. Amino acids: CASRWGANTGELFF.

This clone was detected only a few times. The chain joins TRBV7-2 to TRBJ1-4, with unresolved D. The V gene's germline CDR1 is SGHTA and CDR2 FQGNSA. V gave up 6 bases and J gave up 0 bases, with 2 bases separating them. This CDR3 comprises 12 residues. CDR3 loop: CASRATNEKLFF. CDR3 sequence (DNA): TGTGCCAGCAGGGCAACTAATGAAAAACTGTTTTTT.

Points on this clone: The sample has other DNA sequences that encode this CDR3 too. This chain uses TRBV18 with TRBJ2-5; TRBD1 agrees at 7 bases. The junction had 1 base not matched to a gene; V was cut back by 1 base and J by 2 bases. Germline assignment: CDR1 KGHSH and CDR2 LQKENI. This CDR3 spans 14 amino acids. Here the CDR3 DNA reads TGTGCCAGCTCACCACGACAGGGTCAAGAGACCCAGTACTTC. Amino acid sequence: CASSPRQGQETQYF.

This clone was detected only a few times. The gene calls are TRBV7-8 and TRBJ2-5; D gene uncertain. This CDR3 contains 14 residues. Germline CDR1 SGHVS, CDR2 FQNEAQ. Trimming shortened V by 4 bases and J by 3 bases, and 12 bases separated the two germline ends. The CDR3 loop is CASSSRAQKETQYF. CDR3 nucleotide sequence: TGTGCCAGCAGCTCCCGGGCGCAGAAAGAGACCCAGTACTTC.

V usage is TRBV9 and J usage is TRBJ2-1, with TRBD2 identical over 14 bases. With 3 bases clipped from V and 4 bases from J, the junction kept 12 bases outside the gene matches. Germline-derived CDR1 and CDR2 are SGDLS and YYNGEE. CDR3 size: 19 residues. The CDR3 DNA is TGTGCCAGCAGCGCCCGCGGGACTAGCGGGAGTCTATGGTACAATGAGCAGTTCTTC. This translates into CASSARGTSGSLWYNEQFF.

Only a few counts were recorded for this clone. The chain has TRBV15 and TRBJ2-1; D may match TRBD1 or TRBD2 (6 bases each). The CDR3 length is 14 residues. Germline CDR1 reads LNHNV; CDR2 reads YYDKDF (reference sequence). The V and J ends lost 1 base and 8 bases respectively, with 12 bases between them. CDR3 sequence (DNA): TGTGCCACCAGCAGAGTATTGGGGGGCCATGAGCAGTTCTTC. It yields the protein CATSRVLGGHEQFF.

The rearrangement joins TRBV30 to TRBJ2-1, with a possible D match to TRBD2 (6 bases). V lost 5 bases and J 10 bases, leaving 21 bases between the germline ends. The germline V gene encodes CDR1 GTSNPN and CDR2 SVGIG (reference sequence). The CDR3 is made up of 14 amino acids. DNA for the CDR3: TGTGCCTGGGGAACCGGGACTTCCTTTGGCGAGCAGTTCTTC. Translated, it gives CAWGTGTSFGEQFF.

This rearrangement joins TRBV28 to TRBJ2-7; 9 bases fit TRBD2. CDR3 length: 15 residues. CDR1 and CDR2 from the germline V gene are MDHEN and SYDVKM. With V trimmed by 6 bases and J by 4 bases, 10 bases remained unmatched. CDR3 loop: CASRSPAGGGYEQYF. The CDR3 bases are TGTGCCAGCAGGAGTCCAGCGGGAGGTGGTTACGAGCAGTACTTC.

This clone was seen a few times. The genes are TRBV7-2 and TRBJ2-1, with D tentatively TRBD1 (5 bases). The germline V gene encodes CDR1 SGHTA and CDR2 FQGNSA. This CDR3 has 15 residues. The V end lost 0 bases, the J end lost 6 bases, and 12 bases lay between the germline ends. CDR3 residues: CASSLAQVNTNEQFF. The DNA of the CDR3 is TGTGCCAGCAGCTTAGCACAGGTGAACACCAATGAGCAGTTCTTC.

V is TRBV6-1 and J is TRBJ1-5; D is unclear. Germline loops: CDR1 MNHNS, CDR2 SASEGT. V lost 7 bases and J 4 bases, leaving 11 bases between the germline ends. The length of the CDR3 is 13 residues. This CDR3 is CASTLSSNQPQHF. The CDR3 DNA is TGTGCCAGCACCCTTTCCTCTAATCAGCCCCAGCATTTT.

The rearrangement links TRBV28 to TRBJ1-4, with TRBD1 matching over 7 bases. Per the germline V gene, CDR1 is MDHEN and CDR2 is SYDVKM. This CDR3 is 16 amino acids long. V dropped 5 bases and J dropped 7; count of bases not matched to a gene: 13. The CDR3 DNA is TGTGCCAGCAGTGGCCGGGACAGCCGCCAGGGTGAAAAACTGTTTTTT. This sequence encodes CASSGRDSRQGEKLFF.

The chain recombines TRBV7-2 with TRBJ2-5, with a possible D match to TRBD1 (6 bases). Germline assignment: CDR1 SGHTA and CDR2 FQGNSA. The CDR3 sequence is 13 residues long. Trimming took off 2 bases at V and 4 bases at J, with 8 bases between the two ends. The CDR3 DNA reads as TGTGCCAGCAGCTTAAGACAGGCAGAGACCCAGTACTTC. Encoded protein: CASSLRQAETQYF.